Following are 4 T cell receptor beta chains from one sample sequenced in a study of shared clonotypes between healthy human individuals. The repertoire was sequenced with immunoSEQ multiplex PCR; TCRdb's copy has only in-frame clones and lacks some. The profile shows about 2.1 million clones, around 93% of them singletons. Naivety among CD8 cells was defined by CD45RO negativity and positive CCR7 selection, thereby excluding terminally differentiated effector memory CD45RA+ cells. The sample consisted of naive CD8+ T cells from PBMCs. These receptors were collected from a man aged 18 to 29 in good health. Some clones in this sample may be carry-over from other donors' samples.

Worth noting for this clone: In the same sample, other DNA sequences code for this CDR3. V is TRBV7-9 and J is TRBJ2-3; TRBD2 aligns across 8 bases. The CDR3 contains 15 residues. Germline V gene lookup returns CDR1 SEHNR and CDR2 FQNEAQ (reference sequence). Trimming at V came to 3 bases and at J to 0 bases, leaving 2 bases not matched to a gene. The CDR3 protein is CASSLREASTDTQYF. CDR3 bases: TGTGCCAGCAGCTTGCGGGAGGCCAGCACAGATACGCAGTATTTT.

The V and J genes are TRBV7-6 and TRBJ1-3; D gene ambiguous. The CDR3 length is 18 residues. Germline-derived CDR1 and CDR2 are SGHVS and FNYEAQ. With 5 bases removed from V and 0 bases from J, the gap between germline ends came to 20 bases. Here the CDR3 reads CASSPLMGGVFSGNTIYF. CDR3 DNA sequence: TGTGCCAGCAGCCCCCTTATGGGCGGCGTATTCTCTGGAAACACCATATATTTT.

A remark on this clone: Distinct nucleotide sequences in the sample also encode this CDR3. The genes are TRBV7-9 and TRBJ2-3; D is unclear. The ends were cut back, 1 base at V and 6 bases at J, with 8 bases in the middle. There are 13 residues in the CDR3. Per germline, CDR1 SEHNR and CDR2 FQNEAQ (reference sequence). CDR3 loop: CASSLVASDTQYF. In DNA, the CDR3 is TGTGCCAGCAGCTTAGTGGCGTCGGATACGCAGTATTTT.

The count of this clone is one. The same CDR3 arises from other DNA sequences in this sample as well. This chain connects TRBV11-2 to TRBJ1-1; D gene ambiguous. There are 13 residues in the CDR3. Germline V lookup: CDR1 SGHAT, CDR2 FQNNGV. Trimming left V 0 bases short and J 10 bases short, with 12 bases between. The CDR3 loop reads CASSLERTIGAFF. The CDR3 region has the DNA TGTGCCAGCAGCTTAGAGCGGACCATTGGAGCTTTCTTT.